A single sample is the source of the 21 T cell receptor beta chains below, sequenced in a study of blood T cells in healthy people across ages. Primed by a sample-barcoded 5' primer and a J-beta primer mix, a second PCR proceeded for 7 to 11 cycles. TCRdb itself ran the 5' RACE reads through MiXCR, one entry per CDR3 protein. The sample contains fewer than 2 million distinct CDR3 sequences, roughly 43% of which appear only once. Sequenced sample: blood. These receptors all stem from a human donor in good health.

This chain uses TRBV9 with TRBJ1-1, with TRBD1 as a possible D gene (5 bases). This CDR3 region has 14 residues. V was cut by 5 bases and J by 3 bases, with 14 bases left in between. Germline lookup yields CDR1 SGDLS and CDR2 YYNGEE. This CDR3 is CASSEGLGHTEAFF. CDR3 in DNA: TGTGCCAGCAGTGAGGGGTTGGGACACACTGAAGCTTTCTTT.

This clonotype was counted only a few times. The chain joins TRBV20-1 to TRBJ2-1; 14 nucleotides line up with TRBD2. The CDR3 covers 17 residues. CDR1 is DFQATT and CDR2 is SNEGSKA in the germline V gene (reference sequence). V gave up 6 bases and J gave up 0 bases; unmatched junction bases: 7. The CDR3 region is CSAPRLAGGPSYNEQFF. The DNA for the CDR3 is TGCAGTGCCCCAAGACTAGCGGGGGGGCCCTCCTACAATGAGCAGTTCTTC.

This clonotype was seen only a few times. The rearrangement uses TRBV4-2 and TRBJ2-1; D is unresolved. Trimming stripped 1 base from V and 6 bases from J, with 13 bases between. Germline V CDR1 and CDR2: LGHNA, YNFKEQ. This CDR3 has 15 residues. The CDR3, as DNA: TGTGCCAGCAGCCAAGTAAGCCAGTTCGTCAATGAGCAGTTCTTC. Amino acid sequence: CASSQVSQFVNEQFF.

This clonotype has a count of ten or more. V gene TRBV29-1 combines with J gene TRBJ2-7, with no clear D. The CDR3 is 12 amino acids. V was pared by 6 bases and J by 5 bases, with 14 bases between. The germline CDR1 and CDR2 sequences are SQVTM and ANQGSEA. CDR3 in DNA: TGCAGCGTCGTTGAGGTGGGTGACGAGCAGTACTTC. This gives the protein CSVVEVGDEQYF.

The CDR3 DNA reads TGTGCCAGCAGCCCGGGACTGGCGAGCGCCGGGCAGTACTTC. Encoded protein: CASSPGLASAGQYF. The gene calls are TRBV12-3 or TRBV12-4 and TRBJ2-7; a weak D match, TRBD2 (6 bases). The CDR3 consists of 14 residues. V was clipped by 6 bases and J by 9 bases, with 21 bases between them.

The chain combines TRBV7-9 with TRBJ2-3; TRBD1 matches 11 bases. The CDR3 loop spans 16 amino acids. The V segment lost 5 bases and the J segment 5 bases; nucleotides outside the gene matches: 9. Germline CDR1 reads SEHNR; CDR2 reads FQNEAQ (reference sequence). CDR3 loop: CASSHGTGGREDTQYF. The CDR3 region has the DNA TGTGCCAGCAGCCACGGGACAGGGGGACGTGAAGATACGCAGTATTTT.

CDR3 loop: CSAGNRAGGETQYF. The CDR3 DNA reads TGCAGTGCTGGAAATCGGGCCGGGGGAGAGACCCAGTACTTC. The chain couples TRBV20-1 to TRBJ2-5, with D possibly matching TRBD2 (6 bases). From germline, CDR1 is DFQATT and CDR2 SNEGSKA (reference sequence). This CDR3 has 14 residues. V was pared by 5 bases and J by 4 bases, with 17 bases between.

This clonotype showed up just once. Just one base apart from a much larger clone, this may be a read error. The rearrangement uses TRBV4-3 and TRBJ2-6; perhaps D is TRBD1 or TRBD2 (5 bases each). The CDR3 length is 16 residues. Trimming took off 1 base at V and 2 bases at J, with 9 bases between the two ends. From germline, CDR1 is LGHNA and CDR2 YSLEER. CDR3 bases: TGCGCCAGCAGCCAAGGGGGGATAACTGGGGCCAACGTCCTGACTTTC. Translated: CASSQGGITGANVLTF.

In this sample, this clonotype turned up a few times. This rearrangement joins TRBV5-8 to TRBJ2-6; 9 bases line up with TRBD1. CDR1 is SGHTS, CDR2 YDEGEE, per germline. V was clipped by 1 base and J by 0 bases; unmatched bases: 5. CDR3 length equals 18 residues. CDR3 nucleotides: TGTGCCAGCAGCTTGTCACAGGGGGCAAGCTCTGGGGCCAACGTCCTGACTTTC. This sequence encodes CASSLSQGASSGANVLTF.

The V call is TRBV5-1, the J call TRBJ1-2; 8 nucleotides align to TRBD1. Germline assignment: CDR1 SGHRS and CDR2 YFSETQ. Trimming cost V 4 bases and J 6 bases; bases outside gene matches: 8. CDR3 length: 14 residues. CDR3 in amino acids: CASSRGQALDGYTF. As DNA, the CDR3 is TGCGCCAGCAGCAGGGGACAGGCCCTCGATGGCTACACCTTC.

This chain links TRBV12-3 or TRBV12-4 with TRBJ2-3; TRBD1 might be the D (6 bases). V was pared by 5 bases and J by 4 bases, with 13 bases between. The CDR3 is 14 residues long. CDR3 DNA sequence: TGTGCCAGCAGTGTGCAGGGGTGGTCAGATACGCAGTATTTT. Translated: CASSVQGWSDTQYF.

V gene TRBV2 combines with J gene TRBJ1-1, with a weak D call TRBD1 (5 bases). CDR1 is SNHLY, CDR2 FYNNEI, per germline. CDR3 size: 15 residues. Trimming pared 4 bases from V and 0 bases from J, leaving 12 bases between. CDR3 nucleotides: TGTGCCAGCAGTGGCGGGGGATCCATGAACACTGAAGCTTTCTTT. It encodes CASSGGGSMNTEAFF.

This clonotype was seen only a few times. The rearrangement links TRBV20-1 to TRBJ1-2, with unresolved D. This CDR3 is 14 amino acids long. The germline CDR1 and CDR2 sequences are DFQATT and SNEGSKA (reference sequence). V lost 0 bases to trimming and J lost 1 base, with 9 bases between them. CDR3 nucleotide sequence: TGCAGTGCTAGAGATTCTCCGGTTAACTATGGCTACACCTTC. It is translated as CSARDSPVNYGYTF.

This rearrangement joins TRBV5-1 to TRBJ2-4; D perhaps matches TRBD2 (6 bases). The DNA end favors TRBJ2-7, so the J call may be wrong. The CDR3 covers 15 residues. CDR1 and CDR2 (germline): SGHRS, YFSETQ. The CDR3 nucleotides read TGCGCCAGCAGCTTGCAAGGGGACTCCTCCTACGAGCAGTACTTC. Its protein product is CASSLQGDSSYEQYF.

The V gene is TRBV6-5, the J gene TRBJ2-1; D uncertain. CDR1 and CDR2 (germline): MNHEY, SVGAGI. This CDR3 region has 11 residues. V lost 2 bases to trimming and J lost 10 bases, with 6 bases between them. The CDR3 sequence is CASSYGQEQFF. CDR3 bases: TGTGCCAGCAGTTACGGCCAGGAGCAGTTCTTC.

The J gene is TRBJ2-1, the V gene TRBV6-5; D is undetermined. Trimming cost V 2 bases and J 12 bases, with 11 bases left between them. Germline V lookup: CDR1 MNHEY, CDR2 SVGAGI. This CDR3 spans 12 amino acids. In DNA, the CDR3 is TGTGCCAGCAGTTACGGGGATGGTTTGCAGTTCTTC. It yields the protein CASSYGDGLQFF.

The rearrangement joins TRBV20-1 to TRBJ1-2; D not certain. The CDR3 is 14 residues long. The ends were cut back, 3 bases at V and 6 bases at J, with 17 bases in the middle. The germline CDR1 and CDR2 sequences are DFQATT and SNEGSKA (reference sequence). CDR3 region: CSASDLGKVNGYTF. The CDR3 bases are TGCAGTGCTAGTGATTTAGGGAAGGTCAATGGCTACACCTTC.

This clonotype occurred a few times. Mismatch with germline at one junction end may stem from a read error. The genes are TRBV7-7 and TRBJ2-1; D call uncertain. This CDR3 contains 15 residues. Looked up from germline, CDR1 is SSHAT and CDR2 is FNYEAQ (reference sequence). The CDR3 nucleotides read TGTGCTAGCAGCTTAACCCATTCAGGTCGCAATGAGCAGTTCTTC. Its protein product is CASSLTHSGRNEQFF.

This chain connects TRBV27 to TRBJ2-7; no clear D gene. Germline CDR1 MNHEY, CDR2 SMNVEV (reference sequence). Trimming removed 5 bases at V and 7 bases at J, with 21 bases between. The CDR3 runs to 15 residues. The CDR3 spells CASSIKALSYNEQYF. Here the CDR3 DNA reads TGTGCCAGCAGTATTAAAGCTCTTTCCTACAATGAGCAGTACTTC.

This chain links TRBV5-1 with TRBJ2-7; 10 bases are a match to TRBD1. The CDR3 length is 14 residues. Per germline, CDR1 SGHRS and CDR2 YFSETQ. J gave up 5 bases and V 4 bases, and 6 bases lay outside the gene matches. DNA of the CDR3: TGCGCCAGCAGCCGGGACAGGGGAACCCACGAGCAGTACTTC. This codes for CASSRDRGTHEQYF. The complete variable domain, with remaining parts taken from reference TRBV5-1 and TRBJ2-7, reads KAGVTQTPRYLIKTRGQQVTLSCSPISGHRSVSWYQQTPGQGLQFLFEYFSETQRNKGNFPGRFSGRQFSNSRSEMNVSTLELGDSALYLCASSRDRGTHEQYFGPGTRLTVT.

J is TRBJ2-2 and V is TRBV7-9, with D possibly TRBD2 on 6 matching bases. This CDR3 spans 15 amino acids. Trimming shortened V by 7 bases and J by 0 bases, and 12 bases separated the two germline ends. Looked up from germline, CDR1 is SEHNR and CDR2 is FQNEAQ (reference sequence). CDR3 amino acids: CASTSWEANTGELFF. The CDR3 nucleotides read TGTGCCAGCACCTCGTGGGAGGCGAACACCGGGGAGCTGTTTTTT.